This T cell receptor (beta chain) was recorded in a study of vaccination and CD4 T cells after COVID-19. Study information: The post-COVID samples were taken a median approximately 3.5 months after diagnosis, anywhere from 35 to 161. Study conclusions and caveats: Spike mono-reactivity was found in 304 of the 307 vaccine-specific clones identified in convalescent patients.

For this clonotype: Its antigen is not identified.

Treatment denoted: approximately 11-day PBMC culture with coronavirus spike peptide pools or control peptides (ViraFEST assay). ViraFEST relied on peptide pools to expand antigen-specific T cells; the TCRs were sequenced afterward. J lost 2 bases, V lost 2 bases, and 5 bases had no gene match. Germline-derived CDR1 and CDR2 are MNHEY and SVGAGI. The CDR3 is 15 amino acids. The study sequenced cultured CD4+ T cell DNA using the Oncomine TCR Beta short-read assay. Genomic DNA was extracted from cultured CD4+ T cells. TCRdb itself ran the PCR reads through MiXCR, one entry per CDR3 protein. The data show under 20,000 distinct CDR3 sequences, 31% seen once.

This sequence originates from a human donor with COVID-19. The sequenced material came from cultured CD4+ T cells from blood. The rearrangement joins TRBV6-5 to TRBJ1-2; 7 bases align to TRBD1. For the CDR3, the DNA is TGTGCCAGCAGTTACCGACCGGGACAGAACTATGGCTACACCTTC. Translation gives CASSYRPGQNYGYTF.